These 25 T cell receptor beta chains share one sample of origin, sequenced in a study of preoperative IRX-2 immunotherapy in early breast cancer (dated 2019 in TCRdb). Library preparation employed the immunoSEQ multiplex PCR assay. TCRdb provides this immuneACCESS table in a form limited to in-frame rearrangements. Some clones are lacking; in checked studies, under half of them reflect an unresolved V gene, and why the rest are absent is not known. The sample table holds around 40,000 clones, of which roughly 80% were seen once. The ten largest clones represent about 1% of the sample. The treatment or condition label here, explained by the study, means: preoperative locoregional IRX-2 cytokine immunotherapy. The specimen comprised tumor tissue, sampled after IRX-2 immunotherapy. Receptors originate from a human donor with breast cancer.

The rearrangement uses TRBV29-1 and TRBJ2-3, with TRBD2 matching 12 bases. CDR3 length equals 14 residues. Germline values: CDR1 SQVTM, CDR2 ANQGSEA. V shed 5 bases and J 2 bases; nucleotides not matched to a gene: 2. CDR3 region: CSVRTSGVTDTQYF. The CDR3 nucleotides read TGCAGCGTTCGGACTAGCGGGGTCACAGATACGCAGTATTTT.

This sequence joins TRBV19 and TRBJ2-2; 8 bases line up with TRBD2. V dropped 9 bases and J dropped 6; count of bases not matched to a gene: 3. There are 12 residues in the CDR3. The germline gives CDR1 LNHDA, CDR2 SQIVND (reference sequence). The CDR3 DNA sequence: TGTGCCAGCGGGACTAGGTCCGGGGAGCTGTTTTTT. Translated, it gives CASGTRSGELFF.

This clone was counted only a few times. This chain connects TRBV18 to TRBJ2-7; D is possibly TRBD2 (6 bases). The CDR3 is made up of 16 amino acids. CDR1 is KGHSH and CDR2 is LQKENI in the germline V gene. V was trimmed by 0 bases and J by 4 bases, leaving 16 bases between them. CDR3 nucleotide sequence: TGTGCCAGCTCACCACCGGGGCAGAGTGGGGGGTACGAGCAGTACTTC. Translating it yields CASSPPGQSGGYEQYF.

The CDR3 reads CAWSVAANEKLFF. Here the CDR3 DNA reads TGTGCCTGGAGTGTGGCGGCTAATGAAAAACTGTTTTTT. The chain uses TRBV30 and TRBJ1-4; D is unresolved. The ends were cut back, 0 bases at V and 3 bases at J, with 5 bases in the middle. CDR3 length: 13 amino acids. Germline assignment: CDR1 GTSNPN and CDR2 SVGIG (reference sequence). Full variable domain (rest looked up from reference TRBV30 and TRBJ1-4): SQTIHQWPATLVQPVGSPLSLECTVEGTSNPNLYWYRQAAGRGLQLLFYSVGIGQISSEVPQNLSASRPQDRQFILSSKKLLLSDSGFYLCAWSVAANEKLFFGSGTQLSVL.

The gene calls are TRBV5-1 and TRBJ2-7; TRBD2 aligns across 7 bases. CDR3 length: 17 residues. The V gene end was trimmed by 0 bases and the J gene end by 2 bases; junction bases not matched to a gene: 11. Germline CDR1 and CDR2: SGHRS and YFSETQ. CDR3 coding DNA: TGCGCCAGCAGCTTGGCGCAGGGTAGGACTAGGACCTACGAGCAGTACTTC. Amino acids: CASSLAQGRTRTYEQYF.

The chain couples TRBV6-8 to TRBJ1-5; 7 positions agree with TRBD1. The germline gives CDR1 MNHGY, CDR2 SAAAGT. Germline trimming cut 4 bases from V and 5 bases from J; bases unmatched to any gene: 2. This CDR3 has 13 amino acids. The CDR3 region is CASSSGGYQPQHF. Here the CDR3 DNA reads TGTGCCAGCAGTTCAGGGGGTTATCAGCCCCAGCATTTT.

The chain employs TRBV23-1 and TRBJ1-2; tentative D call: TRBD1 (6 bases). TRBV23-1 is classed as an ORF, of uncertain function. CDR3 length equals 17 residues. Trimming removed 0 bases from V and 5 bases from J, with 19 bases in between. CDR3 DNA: TGCGCCAGCAGTCAATCGAAGGTATGGCCAGGGACATATGGCTACACCTTC. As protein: CASSQSKVWPGTYGYTF.

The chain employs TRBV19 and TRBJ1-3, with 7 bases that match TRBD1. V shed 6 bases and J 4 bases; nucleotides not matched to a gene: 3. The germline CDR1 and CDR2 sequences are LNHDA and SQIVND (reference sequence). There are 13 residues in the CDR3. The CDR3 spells CASSPGQGNTIYF. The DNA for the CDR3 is TGTGCCAGTAGCCCGGGACAGGGAAACACCATATATTTT.

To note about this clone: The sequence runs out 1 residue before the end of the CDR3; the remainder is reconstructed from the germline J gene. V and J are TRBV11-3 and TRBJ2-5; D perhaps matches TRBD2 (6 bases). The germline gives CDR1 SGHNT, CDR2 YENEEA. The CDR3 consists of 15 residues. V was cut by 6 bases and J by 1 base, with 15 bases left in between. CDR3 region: CASSPQAGGQETQYF. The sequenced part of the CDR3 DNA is TGTGCCAGCAGTCCCCAAGCCGGGGGCCAAGAGACCCAGTAC.

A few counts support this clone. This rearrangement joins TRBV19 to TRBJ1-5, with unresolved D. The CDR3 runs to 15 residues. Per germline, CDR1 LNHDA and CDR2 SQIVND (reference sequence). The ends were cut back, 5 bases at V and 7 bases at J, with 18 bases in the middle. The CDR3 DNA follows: TGTGCCAGTAGTCCCCGGAACGGGAGAGAGCAGCCCCAGCATTTT. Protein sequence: CASSPRNGREQPQHF.

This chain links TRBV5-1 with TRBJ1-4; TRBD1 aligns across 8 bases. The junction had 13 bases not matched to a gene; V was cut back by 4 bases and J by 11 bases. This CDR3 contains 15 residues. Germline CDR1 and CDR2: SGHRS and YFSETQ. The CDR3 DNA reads TGCGCCAGCAGCCCCGATGATATGACAGGGGTGAAACTGTTTTTT. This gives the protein CASSPDDMTGVKLFF.

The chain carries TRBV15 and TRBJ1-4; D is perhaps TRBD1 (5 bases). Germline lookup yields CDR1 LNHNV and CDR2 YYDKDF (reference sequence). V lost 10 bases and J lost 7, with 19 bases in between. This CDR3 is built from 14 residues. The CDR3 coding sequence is TGTGCCAGCAGTGGGGCCCCTGGGCCTGAAAAACTGTTTTTT. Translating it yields CASSGAPGPEKLFF.

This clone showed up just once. The CDR3 DNA reads TGTGCCAGCAGTTTACCGAACAGGGGCCTCGGGCAGTACTTC. Translating gives CASSLPNRGLGQYF. The chain has TRBV28 and TRBJ2-7; TRBD1 matches 7 bases. The CDR3 totals 14 residues. Losses at the gene ends were 2 bases for V and 9 bases for J; bases not matched to a gene: 10. Germline-derived CDR1 and CDR2 are MDHEN and SYDVKM.

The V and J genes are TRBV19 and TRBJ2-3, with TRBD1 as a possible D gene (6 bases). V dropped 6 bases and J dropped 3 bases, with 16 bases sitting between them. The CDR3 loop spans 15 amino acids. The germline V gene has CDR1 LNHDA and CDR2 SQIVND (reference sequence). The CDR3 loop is CASREDGQRTDTQYF. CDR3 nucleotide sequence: TGTGCCAGTAGAGAGGATGGACAGCGGACAGATACGCAGTATTTT.

CDR3 DNA: TGTGCCAGCAGTCTCCAGGGCAGCGGGAGCTTGGCCGGGGCCAACGTCCTGACTTTC. It yields the protein CASSLQGSGSLAGANVLTF. The rearrangement links TRBV7-1 to TRBJ2-6; 8 nucleotides align to TRBD2. TRBV7-1 is identified as an open reading frame with a role that is uncertain. This CDR3 region has 19 residues. The V segment lost 6 bases and the J segment 4 bases; nucleotides outside the gene matches: 17.

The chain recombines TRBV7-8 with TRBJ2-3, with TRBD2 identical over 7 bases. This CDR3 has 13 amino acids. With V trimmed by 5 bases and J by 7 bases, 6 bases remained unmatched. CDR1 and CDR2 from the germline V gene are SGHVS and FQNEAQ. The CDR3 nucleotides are TGTGCCAGCAGCCCTCGGGACTACCATACGCAGTATTTT. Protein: CASSPRDYHTQYF.

CDR3 DNA sequence: TGTGCCAGCAGCCAGGGGGTCGGGGGGGCCGAGACCCAGTACTTC. Encoded protein: CASSQGVGGAETQYF. The chain couples TRBV11-3 to TRBJ2-5, with D perhaps matching TRBD2 (8 bases). Trimming left V 5 bases short and J 5 bases short, with 18 bases between. The CDR3 sequence is 15 residues long. The germline V gene encodes CDR1 SGHNT and CDR2 YENEEA.

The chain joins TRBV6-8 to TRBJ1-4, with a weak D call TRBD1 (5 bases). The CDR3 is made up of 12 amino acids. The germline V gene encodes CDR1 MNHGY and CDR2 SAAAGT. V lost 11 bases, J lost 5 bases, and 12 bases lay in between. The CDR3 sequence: CAGGRVNEKLFF. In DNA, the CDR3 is TGTGCCGGGGGACGGGTGAATGAAAAACTGTTTTTT.

CDR3 amino acids: CSVSGQQYTGELFF. CDR3 bases: TGCAGCGTATCGGGACAGCAATACACCGGGGAGCTGTTTTTT. V gene TRBV29-1 combines with J gene TRBJ2-2; the match to TRBD1 covers 7 bases. CDR1 is SQVTM and CDR2 is ANQGSEA in the germline V gene. After removal of 6 bases from V and 3 bases from J, the junction contained 7 bases not matched to a gene. The CDR3 runs to 14 residues.

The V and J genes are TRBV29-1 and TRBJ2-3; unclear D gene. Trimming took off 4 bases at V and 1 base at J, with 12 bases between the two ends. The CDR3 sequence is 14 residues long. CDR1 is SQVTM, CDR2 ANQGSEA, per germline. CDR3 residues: CSVVPTQGTDTQYF. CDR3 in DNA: TGCAGCGTTGTCCCCACCCAGGGCACAGATACGCAGTATTTT.

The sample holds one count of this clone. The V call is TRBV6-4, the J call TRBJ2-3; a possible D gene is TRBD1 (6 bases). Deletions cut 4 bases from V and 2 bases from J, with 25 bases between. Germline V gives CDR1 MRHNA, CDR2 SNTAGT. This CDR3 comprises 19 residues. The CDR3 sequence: CASSAKPSGTRGFTDTQYF. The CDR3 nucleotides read TGTGCCAGCAGTGCTAAGCCTTCGGGGACCAGGGGATTCACAGATACGCAGTATTTT.

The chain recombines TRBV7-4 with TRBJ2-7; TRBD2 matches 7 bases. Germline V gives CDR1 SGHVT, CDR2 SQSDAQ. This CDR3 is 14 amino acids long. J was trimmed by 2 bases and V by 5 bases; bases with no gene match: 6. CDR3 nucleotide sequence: TGTGCCAGCAGCCTAGGTGGACTAGCCTACGAGCAGTACTTC. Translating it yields CASSLGGLAYEQYF.

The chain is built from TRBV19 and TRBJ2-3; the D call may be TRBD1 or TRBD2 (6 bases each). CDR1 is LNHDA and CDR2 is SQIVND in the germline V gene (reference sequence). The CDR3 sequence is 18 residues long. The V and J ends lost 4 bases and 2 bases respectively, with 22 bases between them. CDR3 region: CASSRRAPGGGPTDTQYF. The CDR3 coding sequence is TGTGCCAGTAGTAGGAGGGCCCCTGGTGGGGGGCCCACAGATACGCAGTATTTT. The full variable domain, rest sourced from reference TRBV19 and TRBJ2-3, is DGGITQSPKYLFRKEGQNVTLSCEQNLNHDAMYWYRQDPGQGLRLIYYSQIVNDFQKGDIAEGYSVSREKKESFPLTVTSAQKNPTAFYLCASSRRAPGGGPTDTQYFGPGTRLTVL.

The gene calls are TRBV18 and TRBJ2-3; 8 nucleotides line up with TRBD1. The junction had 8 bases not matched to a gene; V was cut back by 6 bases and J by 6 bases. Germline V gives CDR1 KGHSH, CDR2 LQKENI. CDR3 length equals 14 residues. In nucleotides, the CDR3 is TGTGCCAGCTCCCCCGGACAGGGCGGGGATACGCAGTATTTT. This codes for CASSPGQGGDTQYF.

In nucleotides, the CDR3 is TGTGCCAGTAGACTCGAGGGGGGCAGTGGCCAGCCCCAGCATTTT. Its protein is CASRLEGGSGQPQHF. The chain couples TRBV19 to TRBJ1-5, with D possibly TRBD1 on 6 matching bases. The CDR3 runs to 15 residues. With 6 bases removed from V and 7 bases from J, the gap between germline ends came to 19 bases. Germline assignment: CDR1 LNHDA and CDR2 SQIVND (reference sequence).